This T cell receptor (beta chain) is from a study of control samples from healthy donors and cancer patients. Here immunoSEQ multiplex PCR was the method, and the copy in TCRdb shows in-frame clones only, minus some. In the table there are 120,000 or so clones, around nine tenths of which are singletons. The CDR3 has 14 amino acids. Germline V gene data show CDR1 as SGHNT and CDR2 as YENEEA. V shed 5 bases, J shed 4 bases, and the junction held 4 bases outside the gene matches. The sequence was obtained from a man aged 30 to 45 in good health. Sequenced input: blood. The rearrangement uses TRBV11-3 and TRBJ1-4; 7 bases match TRBD1. Here the CDR3 reads CASSLGQYNEKLFF. The CDR3, as DNA: TGTGCCAGCAGCCTGGGACAGTATAATGAAAAACTGTTTTTT. Filled out from reference TRBV11-3 and TRBJ1-4, the complete variable domain reads EAGVVQSPRYKIIEKKQPVAFWCNPISGHNTLYWYLQNLGQGPELLIRYENEEAVDDSQLPKDRFSAERLKGVDSTLKIQPAELGDSAVYLCASSLGQYNEKLFFGSGTQLSVL.